This note documents a single T cell receptor (beta chain) sequence. Its antigen remains unidentified. Other nucleotide sequences in the sample specify the same CDR3. Specimens obtained from alopecia areata patients comprised lesional scalp punch biopsies and peripheral blood. cDNA serving as the sequencing template came from extracted, reverse transcribed RNA. Data came from immunoSEQ multiplex PCR; TCRdb stores just in-frame clones and leaves some out. The data show fewer than 200,000 clones, 59% seen once. Germline V gene data show CDR1 as LNHNV and CDR2 as YYDKDF (reference sequence). The CDR3 contains 13 residues. V dropped 1 base and J dropped 4 bases, with 7 bases sitting between them. These data belong to a study of CD8+ T cells in alopecia areata. Overall study findings and caveats: Alphabeta T cells residing in normal skin are also sequenced in scalp samples.

The receptor was isolated from a human donor with alopecia areata. This chain uses TRBV15 with TRBJ1-1, with a weak D call TRBD1 (5 bases). Sequenced material: CD4+ T cells sorted from blood, taken at week 0. CDR3 region: CATSRGGTTEAFF. The CDR3 region has the DNA TGTGCCACCAGCAGAGGGGGGACCACTGAAGCTTTCTTT. Complete variable domain (other parts from reference TRBV15 and TRBJ1-1): DAMVIQNPRYQVTQFGKPVTLSCSQTLNHNVMYWYQQKSSQAPKLLFHYYDKDFNNEADTPDNFQSRRPNTSFCFLDIRSPGLGDTAMYLCATSRGGTTEAFFGQGTRLTVV.